This TCR beta chain comes out of a study of CD8 T cells in Susac syndrome. V shed 7 bases and J shed 6 bases, with 11 bases lying between them. Germline CDR1 KGHDR, CDR2 SFDVKD. This CDR3 contains 12 residues. This clonotype was detected once. The study sequenced TCR beta in blood CD8+ and CD4+ T cells. With random hexamers, reverse transcription was performed on about 0.5 to 1 ug of RNA. Amplification of TCR beta CDR3 was carried out by immunoSEQ multiplex PCR, which covered 54 Vbeta and 13 Jbeta segments. MiXCR was run by TCRdb on the immunoSEQ multiplex PCR reads, yielding one entry per CDR3 protein. This repertoire shows some 170,000 distinct CDR3 sequences, approximately 93% found once; its top ten account for over 0.09%.

The sequence was obtained from a human donor with multiple sclerosis. The genes are TRBV24-1 and TRBJ2-5; D call uncertain. Sequencing was done on a sample of CD4+ T cells from PBMCs. CDR3 protein: CATSMGRKTQYF. CDR3 in DNA: TGTGCCACCAGCATGGGCAGAAAGACCCAGTACTTC.